Below, 32 T cell receptor beta chains from the same sample are listed, as sequenced in a study of tumor-infiltrating lymphocytes in oesophageal squamous cell carcinoma. TCRdb redid the calling of the PCR reads with MiXCR, one entry per CDR3 protein. Found here are fewer than 20,000 distinct CDR3 sequences, around 43% of them singletons; the top ten hold roughly 20%. The source material was normal esophageal tissue next to the tumor. The origin of the receptors is a female donor with esophageal squamous cell carcinoma.

Concerning this clonotype itself: A much larger clonotype is one base distant, so this may be a read error. This chain links TRBV28 with TRBJ1-1, with D uncertain. This CDR3 is built from 12 residues. The V gene lost 5 bases and the J gene lost 0 bases, with 4 bases spanning the gap. The V gene's germline CDR1 is MDHEN and CDR2 SYDVKM. The CDR3 loop reads CASSRMNTEAFF. The CDR3 coding sequence is TGTGCCAGCAGTAGGATGAACACTGAAGCTTTCTTT.

In this sample, this clonotype turned up many times. This chain joins TRBV5-1 and TRBJ1-2; D possibly corresponds to TRBD1 (6 bases). The V end lost 0 bases, the J end lost 4 bases, and 13 bases lay between the germline ends. CDR1 and CDR2 (germline): SGHRS, YFSETQ. The CDR3 extends over 15 amino acids. The CDR3 bases are TGCGCCAGCAGCTTGGTTTCAGGGGATTCCTATGGCTACACCTTC. Encoded protein: CASSLVSGDSYGYTF.

This clonotype was recorded at least ten times. The chain carries TRBV27 and TRBJ1-5; 8 nucleotides align to TRBD1. The V and J ends lost 6 bases and 1 base, in that order; junction bases with no gene match: 11. This CDR3 has 17 residues. Germline assignment: CDR1 MNHEY and CDR2 SMNVEV (reference sequence). CDR3 amino acids: CASRANRGLISNQPQHF. The CDR3 DNA reads TGTGCCAGCAGAGCAAACAGGGGGTTAATAAGCAATCAGCCCCAGCATTTT.

The chain carries TRBV2 and TRBJ2-5; 10 bases are shared with TRBD1. Gene TRBJ2-1 matches the end of the DNA better, so the J call may be wrong. This CDR3 comprises 15 residues. Germline CDR1 is SNHLY and CDR2 is FYNNEI. CDR3 sequence (DNA): TGTGCCAGCAGGAAAGGACAGGGGGCCTACAATGAGCAGTTCTTC. This codes for CASRKGQGAYNEQFF.

This clonotype was recorded at least ten times. The chain combines TRBV7-3 with TRBJ1-3; D may be TRBD1 (5 bases). The CDR3 runs to 13 residues. CDR1 and CDR2 (germline): SGHTA, FQGTGA. V was trimmed by 5 bases and J by 7 bases, leaving 12 bases between them. CDR3 loop: CASSPGGVNTIYF. The DNA for the CDR3 is TGTGCCAGCAGCCCGGGAGGGGTCAACACCATATATTTT.

Judged by abundance, this clonotype is medium-sized. The chain carries TRBV5-1 and TRBJ2-7; D is possibly TRBD1 or TRBD2 (6 bases each). The CDR3 contains 14 residues. The V gene lost 0 bases and the J gene lost 3 bases, with 10 bases spanning the gap. The germline gives CDR1 SGHRS, CDR2 YFSETQ. CDR3 coding DNA: TGCGCCAGCAGCTTGGAGGGGGGCAACTACGAGCAGTACTTC. Its translation is CASSLEGGNYEQYF. Looking up the rest from reference TRBV5-1 and TRBJ2-7 gives the full variable domain: KAGVTQTPRYLIKTRGQQVTLSCSPISGHRSVSWYQQTPGQGLQFLFEYFSETQRNKGNFPGRFSGRQFSNSRSEMNVSTLELGDSALYLCASSLEGGNYEQYFGPGTRLTVT.

Ten or more counts support this clonotype. This rearrangement joins TRBV7-3 to TRBJ1-1; D gene uncertain. The CDR3 runs 17 residues. Germline values: CDR1 SGHTA, CDR2 FQGTGA. Trimming removed 2 bases at V and 3 bases at J, with 19 bases between. CDR3 in DNA: TGTGCCAGCAGCTTAGTAAGGGCTAGAAGCGGCGACACTGAAGCTTTCTTT. This gives the protein CASSLVRARSGDTEAFF.

The table lists this clonotype with a few counts. The rearrangement joins TRBV11-3 to TRBJ2-3, with D possibly TRBD1 on 6 matching bases. V was pared by 3 bases and J by 4 bases, with 14 bases between. The CDR3 spans 15 residues. Germline V gives CDR1 SGHNT, CDR2 YENEEA. The CDR3, as DNA: TGTGCCAGCAGCTTCAGAAGGGGGAATGCAGATACGCAGTATTTT. This gives the protein CASSFRRGNADTQYF.

This clonotype was recorded at least ten times. The chain is built from TRBV7-3 and TRBJ2-1; 9 nucleotides agree with TRBD1. The J segment lost 8 bases and the V segment lost 1 base, leaving 9 bases of the junction unmatched. The CDR3 has 16 residues. The germline CDR1 and CDR2 sequences are SGHTA and FQGTGA. The CDR3 DNA sequence: TGTGCCAGCAGCTTAAATCTGGACAGGGGCTCCGATGAGCAGTTCTTC. This gives the protein CASSLNLDRGSDEQFF.

In regard to this clonotype: Possible read error: a much larger clone is one base away. V is TRBV28 and J is TRBJ2-1; possible D gene TRBD1, 6 bases. Matching the DNA end better, TRBJ2-7 makes the J call doubtful. Germline V gene sequence: CDR1 MDHEN, CDR2 SYDVKM. This CDR3 spans 13 amino acids. The CDR3 reads CASSSQGYNEQYF. The CDR3 nucleotides read TGTGCCAGCAGTTCACAGGGTTACAATGAGCAGTACTTC.

V gene TRBV7-2 combines with J gene TRBJ2-6; 10 bases match TRBD2. The DNA end is a closer match to TRBJ2-1, so the J assignment may be wrong. Germline V CDR1 and CDR2: SGHTA, FQGNSA. The CDR3 loop spans 15 amino acids. This CDR3 reads CASSFPASGSDEQFF. Written as DNA, the CDR3 is TGTGCCAGCAGCTTCCCCGCTAGCGGGAGTGATGAGCAGTTCTTC.

V usage is TRBV3-1 and J usage is TRBJ2-4; 7 nucleotides line up with TRBD2. The CDR3 is made up of 16 amino acids. Trimming cost V 1 base and J 2 bases; bases outside gene matches: 5. CDR1 and CDR2 from the germline V gene are LGHDT and YNNKEL (reference sequence). This CDR3 reads CASSQGVSGPKNIQYF. CDR3 nucleotide sequence: TGTGCCAGCAGCCAAGGGGTTAGCGGGCCCAAAAACATTCAGTACTTC.

The CDR3 loop reads CASSEASVRIYEQYF. DNA of the CDR3: TGTGCCAGCAGTGAAGCTAGCGTCCGGATCTACGAGCAGTACTTC. The V call is TRBV6-1, the J call TRBJ2-4; perhaps TRBD2 as D (5 bases). The DNA end lines up better with TRBJ2-7; the J call may be wrong. Germline V gives CDR1 MNHNS, CDR2 SASEGT. The CDR3 consists of 15 residues.

This clonotype was seen many times. Because it lacks the conserved phenylalanine or tryptophan at the end, this CDR3 is likely a read error. It is unclear where the CDR3 begins or ends on the DNA, so no DNA is shown, and the CDR3 is as TCRdb lists it. The rearrangement uses TRBV6-5 and TRBJ2-6. Germline values: CDR1 MNHEY, CDR2 SVGAGI. Both ends counted, the CDR3 spans 8 residues. The CDR3 region is CASSYSSE.

This clonotype was recorded many times. This rearrangement joins TRBV12-3 or TRBV12-4 to TRBJ2-7, with D possibly matching TRBD2 (5 bases). The CDR3 loop spans 15 amino acids. Trimming removed 3 bases at V and 7 bases at J, with 19 bases between. The CDR3 DNA reads TGTGCCAGCAGTTTTCCGGGGATATCCTACAATGAGCAGTACTTC. This encodes CASSFPGISYNEQYF.

The table lists this clonotype with a few counts. This chain connects TRBV5-1 to TRBJ1-2; D perhaps matches TRBD1 (5 bases). The CDR3 is 14 residues long. In germline, CDR1 is SGHRS, CDR2 YFSETQ. Trimming removed 0 bases from V and 6 bases from J, with 12 bases in between. CDR3 region: CASSLAAGLNGYTF. The CDR3 DNA reads TGCGCCAGCAGCTTGGCAGCAGGGCTAAATGGCTACACCTTC.

This clonotype appeared once. This likely comes from a read error, as the CDR3 has no conserved phenylalanine or tryptophan at its end. It is unclear where the CDR3 begins or ends on the DNA, so no DNA is shown, and the CDR3 is as TCRdb lists it. The V call is TRBV27, the J call TRBJ2-5; whether TRBD1, the table's D call, matches the DNA was not checked. The CDR3 spans 17 residues, counting both ends. From germline, CDR1 is MNHEY and CDR2 SMNVEV (reference sequence). CDR3 sequence: CASSFSGTGIYGYTFGS.

The chain has TRBV6-1 and TRBJ2-5, with TRBD1 identical over 9 bases. TRBJ2-7 matches the DNA end more closely, so the J call is doubtful. The CDR3 is 15 amino acids. Germline V gives CDR1 MNHNS, CDR2 SASEGT. The CDR3 bases are TGTGCCAGCAGAACCGGGACAGGGTCGAACTACGAGCAGTACTTC. It is translated as CASRTGTGSNYEQYF.

The V and J genes are TRBV7-9 and TRBJ2-3, with D possibly TRBD2 on 7 matching bases. This CDR3 contains 16 residues. Trimming left V 1 base short and J 5 bases short, with 16 bases between. Germline-derived CDR1 and CDR2 are SEHNR and FQNEAQ (reference sequence). As DNA, the CDR3 is TGTGCCAGCAGCTTAGGAAGGGGGAGGGCCCAAGATACGCAGTATTTT. Its protein is CASSLGRGRAQDTQYF.

With respect to this clonotype: Here the CDR3 omits its conserved ending phenylalanine or tryptophan, so a read error is the likely source. The DNA is omitted, as the CDR3 cannot be located on it reliably, and the CDR3 follows TCRdb's listing. The V gene is TRBV12-3 or TRBV12-4, the J gene TRBJ2-5; whether TRBD1, the table's D call, matches the DNA was not checked. The length of the CDR3 is 15 amino acids, counting both ends. This CDR3 is CASTPTAPYGYTFGS.

As for this clonotype: One end of the junction fails to match germline, which may point to a read error. J is TRBJ2-2 and V is TRBV11-2; D might be TRBD2 (5 bases). Germline V gene sequence: CDR1 SGHAT, CDR2 FQNNGV. This CDR3 has 16 amino acids. The CDR3 spells CASSLDAARLHRGAVF. CDR3 bases: TGTGCCAGCAGCTTAGATGCGGCAAGACTGCACCGGGGAGCTGTTTTT.

The V call is TRBV7-2, the J call TRBJ2-3; 7 positions agree with TRBD2. Per the germline V gene, CDR1 is SGHTA and CDR2 is FQGNSA. CDR3 size: 14 residues. With V trimmed by 3 bases and J by 1 base, 1 base remained unmatched. This CDR3 reads CASSLSGGTDTQYF. The CDR3 nucleotides are TGTGCCAGCAGCTTGAGCGGGGGCACAGATACGCAGTATTTT.

In this sample, this clonotype turned up many times. This sequence joins TRBV5-6 and TRBJ1-2; unclear D gene. This CDR3 has 15 residues. The germline V and J ends were trimmed by 4 bases and 4 bases, with 17 bases remaining between them. Germline V gives CDR1 SGHDT, CDR2 YYEEEE. DNA of the CDR3: TGTGCCAGCAGCCTACGGGTTACATACCCCTATGGCTACACCTTC. It specifies CASSLRVTYPYGYTF.

There are a few counts of this clonotype. The chain is built from TRBV4-1 and TRBJ2-7; D is perhaps TRBD2 (6 bases). Germline CDR1 is MGHRA and CDR2 is YSYEKL. Trimming removed 1 base from V and 5 bases from J, with 15 bases in between. This CDR3 is 15 amino acids long. CDR3 bases: TGCGCCAGCAGCCAAGCCCACGGCCCTAGCGACGAGCAGTACTTC. This sequence encodes CASSQAHGPSDEQYF.

This rearrangement joins TRBV28 to TRBJ2-3; the D is unclear. With 6 bases removed from V and 4 bases from J, the gap between germline ends came to 23 bases. The CDR3 contains 17 residues. From germline, CDR1 is MDHEN and CDR2 SYDVKM. CDR3 DNA sequence: TGTGCCAGCAGCATATTTACGATGGGTCTACAGCCAGATACGCAGTATTTT. Protein product: CASSIFTMGLQPDTQYF.

By its share, this clonotype is medium-sized. CDR3 region: CASSKARQETQYF. The CDR3 DNA follows: TGTGCCAGCAGTAAAGCTAGGCAAGAGACCCAGTACTTC. This chain uses TRBV12-3 or TRBV12-4 with TRBJ2-5, with no clear D. The CDR3 has 13 residues. V was trimmed by 5 bases and J by 2 bases, leaving 9 bases between them.

This clonotype was counted at least ten times. The V and J genes are TRBV6-6 and TRBJ1-2; 9 bases map to TRBD1. This CDR3 spans 16 amino acids. Germline V gene data show CDR1 as MNHNY and CDR2 as SVGAGI (reference sequence). V was clipped by 0 bases and J by 7 bases; unmatched bases: 9. The CDR3 nucleotides are TGTGCCAGCAGTTACTCGGGGACAGGGACACTACGTGGCTACACCTTC. Translating gives CASSYSGTGTLRGYTF.

This rearrangement joins TRBV10-3 to TRBJ2-1; D remains ambiguous. V was pared by 0 bases and J by 6 bases, with 12 bases between. The CDR3 is made up of 15 amino acids. Germline V gene sequence: CDR1 ENHRY, CDR2 SYGVKD. The CDR3 loop is CAISESHSKGNEQFF. DNA of the CDR3: TGTGCCATCAGTGAGTCGCACAGCAAGGGCAATGAGCAGTTCTTC.

In this sample, this clonotype is medium-sized. V gene TRBV12-3 or TRBV12-4 combines with J gene TRBJ2-3; 10 bases are a match to TRBD2. This CDR3 has 20 amino acids. V trimming: 5 bases; J trimming: 1 base; junction bases outside the gene matches: 18. The CDR3 nucleotides are TGTGCCAGCAGTGGCCCAAGGAGAACCGGGACTAGCGAGGGCACAGATACGCAGTATTTT. Amino acid sequence: CASSGPRRTGTSEGTDTQYF.

CDR3 DNA sequence: TGTGCCAGCACCCGACTGAACACCGGGGAGCTGTTTTTT. It yields the protein CASTRLNTGELFF. This chain uses TRBV9 with TRBJ2-2; D is unclear. Germline V gives CDR1 SGDLS, CDR2 YYNGEE. The V and J ends lost 6 bases and 1 base respectively, with 7 bases between them. This CDR3 spans 13 amino acids.

This clonotype was counted many times. A much larger clonotype is one base distant, so this may be a read error. This chain links TRBV6-1 with TRBJ2-5; D is uncertain. Germline-derived CDR1 and CDR2 are MNHNS and SASEGT. The CDR3 spans 13 residues. Trimming took 6 bases from V and 11 from J, leaving 19 bases between them. Here the CDR3 reads CASRLSLRGEQYF. The CDR3 DNA sequence: TGTGCCAGCAGGCTCTCCCTTCGAGGTGAGCAGTACTTC.

The chain links TRBV2 to TRBJ2-4; D not resolved. The germline V and J ends were trimmed by 6 bases and 6 bases, with 6 bases remaining between them. The CDR3 length is 11 residues. Germline V CDR1 and CDR2: SNHLY, FYNNEI. The CDR3 sequence: CASSALNIQYF. As DNA, the CDR3 is TGTGCCAGCAGCGCCCTAAACATTCAGTACTTC.